This TCR beta chain was recovered during a study of cytomegalovirus exposure and HLA in healthy donors. Per the germline V gene, CDR1 is SEHNR and CDR2 is FQNEAQ (reference sequence). This CDR3 region has 13 residues. The primer mix had 60 Vbeta and 13 Jbeta primers. This table comes from immunoSEQ multiplex PCR, and its TCRdb copy is limited to in-frame clones, with some not included. The sample lists around 110,000 clones, approximately 82% occurring once. This TCR derives from a man aged 30 to 39 in good health and CMV-seropositive. Sequenced: PBMCs. V usage is TRBV7-9 and J usage is TRBJ2-7, with D perhaps TRBD2 (5 bases). In DNA form, the CDR3 reads TGTTCCGGCTCGGGAATCTCGTCCTACGAGCAGTACGTC. Its translation is CSGSGISSYEQYV.